This T cell receptor (beta chain) originates from a study of T cell responses to AZD1222 COVID-19 vaccine. Points from the study as a whole: Regions 160-218 and 743-854 held dominance among vaccine-associated CD4 TCRs, which spanned spike. It was only six AZD1222 recipients who were seropositive at baseline.

Data came from immunoSEQ multiplex PCR; TCRdb stores just in-frame clones and leaves some out. The sample lists about 25,000 clones, around 90% seen once, with under 35% in the top ten. From germline, CDR1 is GTSNPN and CDR2 SVGIG (reference sequence). Trimming cost V 0 bases and J 7 bases, with 6 bases left between them. The CDR3 is 11 amino acids. About this clone: The antigen is not known.

The clonotype was recovered from an adult who received the AZD1222 COVID-19 vaccine. V gene TRBV30 combines with J gene TRBJ1-2; D is ambiguous. The sample in question was peripheral blood, obtained 28 days after the second AZD1222 dose. The CDR3 sequence is CAWSVRSGYTF. The CDR3 DNA reads as TGTGCCTGGAGTGTAAGGAGTGGCTACACCTTC. Full variable domain (missing parts from reference TRBV30 and TRBJ1-2): SQTIHQWPATLVQPVGSPLSLECTVEGTSNPNLYWYRQAAGRGLQLLFYSVGIGQISSEVPQNLSASRPQDRQFILSSKKLLLSDSGFYLCAWSVRSGYTFGSGTRLTVV.